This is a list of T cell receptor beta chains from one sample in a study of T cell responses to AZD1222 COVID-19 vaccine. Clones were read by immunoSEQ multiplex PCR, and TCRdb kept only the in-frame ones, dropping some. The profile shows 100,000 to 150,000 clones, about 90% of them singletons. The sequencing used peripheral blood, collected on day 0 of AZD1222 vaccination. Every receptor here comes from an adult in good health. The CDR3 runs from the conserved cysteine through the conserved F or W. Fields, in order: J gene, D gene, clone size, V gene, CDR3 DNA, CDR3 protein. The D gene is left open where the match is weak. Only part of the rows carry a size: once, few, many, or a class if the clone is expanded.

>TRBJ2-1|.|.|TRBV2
TGTGCCAGCAGCCCCGGGACAAGCTCCTACAATGAGCAGTTCTTC
CASSPGTSSYNEQFF
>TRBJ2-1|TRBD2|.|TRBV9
TGTGCCAGCAGCCCTGGACTCGACGGGAGGCTCCATGAGCAGTTCTTC
CASSPGLDGRLHEQFF
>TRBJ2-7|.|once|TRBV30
TGTGCCTGGGGGCTTGGCGAGCAGTACTTC
CAWGLGEQYF
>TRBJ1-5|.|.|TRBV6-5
TGTGCCAGCAGTTACACGGCCAATAGCAATCAGCCCCAGCATTTT
CASSYTANSNQPQHF
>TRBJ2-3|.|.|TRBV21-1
TGTGCCAGCAGGAGACGGCCCCCGTGCACAGATACGCAGTATTTT
CASRRRPPCTDTQYF
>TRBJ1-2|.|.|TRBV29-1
TGCAGCGTTGGGAGCTACCGGGCGGGCTACACCTTC
CSVGSYRAGYTF
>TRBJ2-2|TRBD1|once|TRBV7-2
TGTGCCAGCAGCTTAGCGACAGGGGTGACCGGGGAGCTGTTTTTT
CASSLATGVTGELFF
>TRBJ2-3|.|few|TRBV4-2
TGTGCCAGCAGCCAAGGGCCCACTTATGCTAGCACAGATACGCAGTATTTT
CASSQGPTYASTDTQYF
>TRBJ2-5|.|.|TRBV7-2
TGTGCCAGCACCAAAGATCCGTCGGGGGAGACCCAGTACTTC
CASTKDPSGETQYF
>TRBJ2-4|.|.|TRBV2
TGTGCCAGCACTCAAGTAGCCAAAAACATTCAGTACTTC
CASTQVAKNIQYF
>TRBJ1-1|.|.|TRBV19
TGTGCCAGTAGTATTCGGGTGAACACTGAAGCTTTCTTT
CASSIRVNTEAFF
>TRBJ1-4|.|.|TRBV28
TGTGCCAGCAGTGATCAAACTAATGAAAAACTGTTTTTT
CASSDQTNEKLFF
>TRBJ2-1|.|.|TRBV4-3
TGCGCCAGCAGCCAAGATGGAGGCCCCGGTGAGCAGTTCTTC
CASSQDGGPGEQFF
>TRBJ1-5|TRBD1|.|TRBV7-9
TGTGCCAGCAGCTTTGCCGGGACAGGGGGCAATCAGCCCCAGCATTTT
CASSFAGTGGNQPQHF
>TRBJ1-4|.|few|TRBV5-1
TGCGCCAGCAGCTTGGAAGTCACGGGCCCGAATGAAAAACTGTTTTTT
CASSLEVTGPNEKLFF
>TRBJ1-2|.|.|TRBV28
TGTGCCAGCAGTCCCGGGACTCATGGCTACACCTTC
CASSPGTHGYTF
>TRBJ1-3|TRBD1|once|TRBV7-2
TGTGCCAGCAGCTCCGGGACAGGCGATGGAAACACCATATATTTT
CASSSGTGDGNTIYF
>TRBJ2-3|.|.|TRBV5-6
TGTGCCAGCAGCTTAACAAGCACAGATACGCAGTATTTT
CASSLTSTDTQYF
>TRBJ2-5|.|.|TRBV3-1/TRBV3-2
TGTGCCAGCAGCCACTACAGAGGCCTCGGCCAAGAGACCCAGTACTTC
CASSHYRGLGQETQYF
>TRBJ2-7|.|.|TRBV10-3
TGTGCCATCAGTGAAGACCTAAATGGCTACGAGCAGTACTTC
CAISEDLNGYEQYF
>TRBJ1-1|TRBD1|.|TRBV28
TGTGCCAGCAGTTTGTCGCTTTGGGACAGTGAAGCTTTCTTT
CASSLSLWDSEAFF
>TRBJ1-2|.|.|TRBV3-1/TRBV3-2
TGTGCCAGCAGCCAAGATGCCGCCGACAGGAATGGCTACACCTTC
CASSQDAADRNGYTF
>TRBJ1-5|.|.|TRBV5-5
TGTGCCAGCAGCTTGTTGGTCAATCAGCCCCAGCATTTT
CASSLLVNQPQHF
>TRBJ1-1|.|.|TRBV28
TGTGCCAGCAGTTTATTTACGACAGGTCTCGCTGAAGCTTTCTTT
CASSLFTTGLAEAFF
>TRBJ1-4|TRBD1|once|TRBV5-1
TGCGCCAGCTTCGCGGGGACGACAGGGAAAAATGAAAAACTGTTTTTT
CASFAGTTGKNEKLFF
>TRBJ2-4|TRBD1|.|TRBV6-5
TGTGCCAGCAGCAGACAGGGGGGAGCCAAAAACATTCAGTACTTC
CASSRQGGAKNIQYF
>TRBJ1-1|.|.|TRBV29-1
TGCAGCGTTGATAACAGACTGAACACTGAAGCTTTCTTT
CSVDNRLNTEAFF
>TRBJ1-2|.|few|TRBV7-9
TGTGCCAGCAGCCTTCAGGGGAACTATGGCTACACCTTC
CASSLQGNYGYTF
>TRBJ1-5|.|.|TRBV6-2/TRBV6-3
TGTGCCAGCAGTTTGTACAGGGCCAATCAGCCCCAGCATTTT
CASSLYRANQPQHF
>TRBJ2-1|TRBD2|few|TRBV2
TGTGCCAGCACCCGTAGCGGGGGGGCCTTCAATGAGCAGTTCTTC
CASTRSGGAFNEQFF
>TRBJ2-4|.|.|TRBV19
TGTGCCAGTAGTCCGCCGGTTCGGGGGGCCAAAAACATTCAGTACTTC
CASSPPVRGAKNIQYF
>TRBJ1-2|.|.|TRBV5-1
TGCGCCAGCAGCTTGGCAGATCCTAACTATGGCTACACCTTC
CASSLADPNYGYTF
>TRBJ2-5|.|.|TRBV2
TGTGCCAGCACCACGACTAGAGGGGGGAGGGAGACCCAGTACTTC
CASTTTRGGRETQYF
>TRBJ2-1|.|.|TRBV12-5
TGTGCTAGTGGTTTGGTATCTGTAGGTGAGCAGTTCTTC
CASGLVSVGEQFF
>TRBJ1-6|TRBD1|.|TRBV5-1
TGCGCCAGCAGCAAACTGACAGGGCGTAATTCACCCCTCCACTTT
CASSKLTGRNSPLHF
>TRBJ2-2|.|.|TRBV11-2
TGTGCCAGCAGCTTCACCCGGGGATCCGGGGAGCTGTTTTTT
CASSFTRGSGELFF
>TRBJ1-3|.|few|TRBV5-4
TGTGCCAGCAGCCGCGGTCTGATCTCCTCTGGAAACACCATATATTTT
CASSRGLISSGNTIYF
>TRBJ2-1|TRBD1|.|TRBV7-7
TGTGCTAGCAGTCCATACCCCCCGACAGGGGGTATATACAATGAGCAGTTCTTC
CASSPYPPTGGIYNEQFF
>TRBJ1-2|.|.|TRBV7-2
TGTGCCAGCAGCCCGAGGACAGCTTCCGACTATGGCTACACCTTC
CASSPRTASDYGYTF
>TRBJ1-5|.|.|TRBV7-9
TGTGCCAGCAGCTTTCAGGGGAACAATCAGCCCCAGCATTTT
CASSFQGNNQPQHF
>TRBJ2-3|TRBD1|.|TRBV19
TGTGCCAGTAGCCCTTTTGGACAGGGTCCCAATACGCAGTATTTT
CASSPFGQGPNTQYF
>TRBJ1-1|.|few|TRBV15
TGTGCCACCAGCAGAACAGGAGAGTGGACTGAAGCTTTCTTT
CATSRTGEWTEAFF
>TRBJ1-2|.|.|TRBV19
TGTGCCAGTAGTATGGAGGGGGGGCGGTACTATGGCTACACCTTC
CASSMEGGRYYGYTF
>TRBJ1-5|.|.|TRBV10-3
TGTGCCATCAGGGACAGCAATCAGCCCCAGCATTTT
CAIRDSNQPQHF
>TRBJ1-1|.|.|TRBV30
TGTGCCTGGAACGGCAGGGGCGACACTGAAGCTTTCTTT
CAWNGRGDTEAFF
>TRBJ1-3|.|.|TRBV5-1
TGCGCCAGCAGCTTGAGTGGGGACTCTGGAAACACCATATATTTT
CASSLSGDSGNTIYF
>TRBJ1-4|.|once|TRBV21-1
TGTGCCAGCAGCAATACGCCGGGACGGGTTTATGAAAAACTGTTTTTT
CASSNTPGRVYEKLFF
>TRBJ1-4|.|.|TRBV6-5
TGTGCCAGCAGTTACCAAGGACAGATTAATGAAAAACTGTTTTTT
CASSYQGQINEKLFF
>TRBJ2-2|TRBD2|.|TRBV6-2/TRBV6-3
TGTGCCAGCAGTCGCTCTAGCGGGAGTATCCCCGGGGAGCTGTTTTTT
CASSRSSGSIPGELFF
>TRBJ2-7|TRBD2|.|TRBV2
TGTGCCAGCGAAATTAGTGGGCGGGAGACCCGGGTCGAGCAGTACTTC
CASEISGRETRVEQYF